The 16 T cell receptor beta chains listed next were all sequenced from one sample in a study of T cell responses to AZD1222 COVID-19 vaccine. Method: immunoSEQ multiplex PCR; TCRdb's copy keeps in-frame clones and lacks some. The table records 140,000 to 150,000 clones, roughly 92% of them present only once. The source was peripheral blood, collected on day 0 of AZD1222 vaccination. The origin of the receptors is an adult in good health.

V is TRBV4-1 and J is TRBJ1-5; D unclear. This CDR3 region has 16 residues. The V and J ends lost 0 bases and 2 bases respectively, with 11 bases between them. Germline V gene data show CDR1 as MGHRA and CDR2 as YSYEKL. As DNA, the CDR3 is TGCGCCAGCAGCCAAGATCCCGGGCGCCGCAATCAGCCCCAGCATTTT. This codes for CASSQDPGRRNQPQHF.

CDR3 sequence: CASSASGSRSYEQYF. The CDR3, as DNA: TGCGCCAGCAGCGCTAGCGGGAGTAGGTCCTACGAGCAGTACTTC. The chain is built from TRBV5-1 and TRBJ2-7; 10 nucleotides line up with TRBD2. Germline values: CDR1 SGHRS, CDR2 YFSETQ. V lost 4 bases to trimming and J lost 1 base; unmatched junction nucleotides: 5. The length of the CDR3 is 15 residues.

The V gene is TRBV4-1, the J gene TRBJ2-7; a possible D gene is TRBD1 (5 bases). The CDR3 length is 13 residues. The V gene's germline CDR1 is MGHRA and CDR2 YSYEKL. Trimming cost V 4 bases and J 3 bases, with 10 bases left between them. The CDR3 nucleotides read TGCGCCAGCAGCCGGGGCCTACTCTACGAGCAGTACTTC. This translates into CASSRGLLYEQYF.

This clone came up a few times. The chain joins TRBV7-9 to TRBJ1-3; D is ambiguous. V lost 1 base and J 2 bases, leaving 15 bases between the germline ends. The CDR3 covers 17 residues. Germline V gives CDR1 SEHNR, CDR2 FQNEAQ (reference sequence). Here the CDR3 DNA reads TGTGCCAGCAGCTTAGTTCGGCTCGGGTTGCCTGGAAACACCATATATTTT. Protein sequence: CASSLVRLGLPGNTIYF. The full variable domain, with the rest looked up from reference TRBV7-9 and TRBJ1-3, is DTGVSQNPRHKITKRGQNVTFRCDPISEHNRLYWYRQTLGQGPEFLTYFQNEAQLEKSRLLSDRFSAERPKGSFSTLEIQRTEQGDSAMYLCASSLVRLGLPGNTIYFGEGSWLTVV.

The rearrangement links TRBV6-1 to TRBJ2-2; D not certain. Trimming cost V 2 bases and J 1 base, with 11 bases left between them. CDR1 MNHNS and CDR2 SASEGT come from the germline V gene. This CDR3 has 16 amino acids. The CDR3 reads CASSELLGMNTGELFF. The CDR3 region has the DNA TGTGCCAGCAGTGAATTATTAGGCATGAACACCGGGGAGCTGTTTTTT.

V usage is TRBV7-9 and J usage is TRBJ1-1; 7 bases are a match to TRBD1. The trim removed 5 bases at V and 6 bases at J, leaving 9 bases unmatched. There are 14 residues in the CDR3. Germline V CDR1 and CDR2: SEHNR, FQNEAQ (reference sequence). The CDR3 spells CASSPQTGVSEAFF. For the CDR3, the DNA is TGTGCCAGCAGCCCCCAAACAGGGGTCTCTGAAGCTTTCTTT.

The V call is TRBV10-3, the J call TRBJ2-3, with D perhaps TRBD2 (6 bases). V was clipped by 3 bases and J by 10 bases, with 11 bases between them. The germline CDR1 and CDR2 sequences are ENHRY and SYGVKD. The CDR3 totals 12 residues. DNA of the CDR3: TGTGCCATCAGTGAAACCGAGCGGGCGCAGTATTTT. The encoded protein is CAISETERAQYF.

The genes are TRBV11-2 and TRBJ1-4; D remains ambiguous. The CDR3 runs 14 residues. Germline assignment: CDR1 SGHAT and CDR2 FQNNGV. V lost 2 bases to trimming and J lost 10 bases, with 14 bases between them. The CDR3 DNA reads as TGTGCCAGCAGCTTACTCACCGGTCGTGGAAAACTGTTTTTT. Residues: CASSLLTGRGKLFF.

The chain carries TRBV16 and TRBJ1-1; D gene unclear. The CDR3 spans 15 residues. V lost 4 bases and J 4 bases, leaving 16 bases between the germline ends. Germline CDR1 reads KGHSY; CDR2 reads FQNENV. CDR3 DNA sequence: TGTGCCAGCAGCCTAATAGGAAAAGGGCTCACTGAAGCTTTCTTT. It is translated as CASSLIGKGLTEAFF.

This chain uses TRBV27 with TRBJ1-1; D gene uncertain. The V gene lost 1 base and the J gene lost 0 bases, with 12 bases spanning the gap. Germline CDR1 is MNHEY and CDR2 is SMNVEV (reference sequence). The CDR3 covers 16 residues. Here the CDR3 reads CASSLFGRAMNTEAFF. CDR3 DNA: TGTGCCAGCAGTTTATTCGGCCGGGCGATGAACACTGAAGCTTTCTTT.

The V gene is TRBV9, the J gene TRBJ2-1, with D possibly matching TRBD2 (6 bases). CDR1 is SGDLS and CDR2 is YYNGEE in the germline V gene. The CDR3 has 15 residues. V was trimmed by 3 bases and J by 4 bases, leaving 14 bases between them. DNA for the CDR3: TGTGCCAGCAGCGGGGGACTCGGGGCATACAATGAGCAGTTCTTC. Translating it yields CASSGGLGAYNEQFF.

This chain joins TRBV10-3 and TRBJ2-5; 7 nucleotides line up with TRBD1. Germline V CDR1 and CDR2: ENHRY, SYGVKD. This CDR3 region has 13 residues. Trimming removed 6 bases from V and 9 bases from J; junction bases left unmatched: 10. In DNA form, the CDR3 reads TGTGCCATCAGCGGGACAGAACCTGGGGCCCAGTACTTC. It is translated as CAISGTEPGAQYF.

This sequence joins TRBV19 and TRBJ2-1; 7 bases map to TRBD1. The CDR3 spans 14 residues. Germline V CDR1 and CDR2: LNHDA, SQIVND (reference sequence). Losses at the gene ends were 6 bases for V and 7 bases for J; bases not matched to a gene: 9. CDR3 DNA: TGTGCCAGTAGCCTCGAACAGGGGAGAAATGAGCAGTTCTTC. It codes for CASSLEQGRNEQFF. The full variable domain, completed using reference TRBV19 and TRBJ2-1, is DGGITQSPKYLFRKEGQNVTLSCEQNLNHDAMYWYRQDPGQGLRLIYYSQIVNDFQKGDIAEGYSVSREKKESFPLTVTSAQKNPTAFYLCASSLEQGRNEQFFGPGTRLTVL.

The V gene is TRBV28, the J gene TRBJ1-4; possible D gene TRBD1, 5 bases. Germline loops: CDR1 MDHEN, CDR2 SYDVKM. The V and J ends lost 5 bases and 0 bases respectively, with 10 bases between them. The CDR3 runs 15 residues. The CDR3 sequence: CASSGTTSTNEKLFF. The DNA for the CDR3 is TGTGCCAGCAGTGGGACTACCTCAACTAATGAAAAACTGTTTTTT.

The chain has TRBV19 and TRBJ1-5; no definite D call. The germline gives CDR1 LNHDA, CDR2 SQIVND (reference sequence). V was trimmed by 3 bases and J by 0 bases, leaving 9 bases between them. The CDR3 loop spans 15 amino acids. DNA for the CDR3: TGTGCCAGTAGTATGGGAGGGTATAGCAATCAGCCCCAGCATTTT. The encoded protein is CASSMGGYSNQPQHF. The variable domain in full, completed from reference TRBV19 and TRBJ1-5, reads DGGITQSPKYLFRKEGQNVTLSCEQNLNHDAMYWYRQDPGQGLRLIYYSQIVNDFQKGDIAEGYSVSREKKESFPLTVTSAQKNPTAFYLCASSMGGYSNQPQHFGDGTRLSIL.

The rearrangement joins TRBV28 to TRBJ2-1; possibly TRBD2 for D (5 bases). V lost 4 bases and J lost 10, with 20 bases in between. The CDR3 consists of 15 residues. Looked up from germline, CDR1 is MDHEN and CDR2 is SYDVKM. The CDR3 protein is CASSSLPAIKREQFF. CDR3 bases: TGTGCCAGCAGTTCTCTCCCAGCCATAAAGCGGGAGCAGTTCTTC.